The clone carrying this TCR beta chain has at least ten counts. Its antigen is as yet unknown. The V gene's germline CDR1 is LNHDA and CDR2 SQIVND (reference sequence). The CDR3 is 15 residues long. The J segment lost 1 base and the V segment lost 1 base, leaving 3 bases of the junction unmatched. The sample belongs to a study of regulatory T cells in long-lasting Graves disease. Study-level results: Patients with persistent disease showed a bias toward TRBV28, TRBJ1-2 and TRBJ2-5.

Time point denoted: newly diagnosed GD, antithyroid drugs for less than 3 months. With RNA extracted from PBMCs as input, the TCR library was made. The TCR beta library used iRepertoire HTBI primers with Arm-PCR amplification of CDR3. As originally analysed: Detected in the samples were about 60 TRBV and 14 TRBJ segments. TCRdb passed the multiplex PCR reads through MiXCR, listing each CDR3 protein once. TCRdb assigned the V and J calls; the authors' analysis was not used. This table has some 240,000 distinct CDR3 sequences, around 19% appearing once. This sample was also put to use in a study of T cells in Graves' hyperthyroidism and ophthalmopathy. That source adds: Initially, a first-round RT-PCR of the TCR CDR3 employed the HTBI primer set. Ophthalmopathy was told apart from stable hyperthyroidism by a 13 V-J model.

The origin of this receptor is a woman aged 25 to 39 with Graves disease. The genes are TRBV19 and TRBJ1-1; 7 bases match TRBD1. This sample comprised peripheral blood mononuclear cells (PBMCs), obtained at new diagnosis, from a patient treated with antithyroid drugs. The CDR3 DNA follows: TGTGCCAGTAGTATAGGTGACAGGGAGAACACTGAAGCTTTCTTT. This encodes CASSIGDRENTEAFF. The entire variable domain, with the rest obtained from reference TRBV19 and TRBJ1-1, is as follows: DGGITQSPKYLFRKEGQNVTLSCEQNLNHDAMYWYRQDPGQGLRLIYYSQIVNDFQKGDIAEGYSVSREKKESFPLTVTSAQKNPTAFYLCASSIGDRENTEAFFGQGTRLTVV.